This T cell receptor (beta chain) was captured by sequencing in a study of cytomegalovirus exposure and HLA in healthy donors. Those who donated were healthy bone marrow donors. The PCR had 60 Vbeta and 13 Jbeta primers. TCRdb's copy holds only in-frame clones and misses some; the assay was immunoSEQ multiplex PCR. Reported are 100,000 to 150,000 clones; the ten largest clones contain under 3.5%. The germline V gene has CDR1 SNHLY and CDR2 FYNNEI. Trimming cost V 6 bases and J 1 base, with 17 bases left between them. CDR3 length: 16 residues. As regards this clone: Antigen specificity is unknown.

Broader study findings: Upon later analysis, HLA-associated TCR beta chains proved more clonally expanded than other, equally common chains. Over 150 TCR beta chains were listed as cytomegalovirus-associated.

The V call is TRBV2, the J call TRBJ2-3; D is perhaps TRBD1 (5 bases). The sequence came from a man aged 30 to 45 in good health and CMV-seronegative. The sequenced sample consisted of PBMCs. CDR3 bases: TGTGCCAGCAGCCCGGTAGGGGTGACTGGCACAGATACGCAGTATTTT. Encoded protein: CASSPVGVTGTDTQYF. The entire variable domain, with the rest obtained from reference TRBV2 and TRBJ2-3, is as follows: EPEVTQTPSHQVTQMGQEVILRCVPISNHLYFYWYRQILGQKVEFLVSFYNNEISEKSEIFDDQFSVERPDGSNFTLKIRSTKLEDSAMYFCASSPVGVTGTDTQYFGPGTRLTVL.